The clone carrying this T cell receptor beta chain was counted many times. Its antigen is as yet unknown. Germline V gene lookup returns CDR1 SNHLY and CDR2 FYNNEI. V was clipped by 8 bases and J by 5 bases; unmatched bases: 1. CDR3 length: 11 amino acids. The data originate from a study of type 1 regulatory T cells. TCRdb reprocessed the reads with MiXCR, giving one entry per CDR3 protein. Here the sample spans some 21,000 distinct CDR3 sequences, more than 45% being singletons. The sequenced sample was cultured T cells, either the whole culture or a sorted T cell fraction (not recorded which). The clonotype comes from a human donor in good health. This rearrangement joins TRBV2 to TRBJ2-5, with 8 bases matching TRBD2. CDR3 sequence: CASRGGETQYF. The CDR3 DNA sequence: TGTGCCAGCCGGGGGGGGGAGACCCAGTACTTC.